The 20 T cell receptor beta chains presented below share a single source sample, sequenced in a study of blood T cell repertoires in COVID-19. The protocol was immunoSEQ multiplex PCR, while the TCRdb copy is restricted to in-frame clones and leaves out a portion. In the table there are about 72,000 clones, over 75% of which are singletons. The sample taken for sequencing was peripheral blood. All receptors come from a man aged 65 to 85 with active or convalescent COVID-19.

The CDR3 spells CASSLAGQVDTIYF. In DNA, the CDR3 is TGTGCCAGCAGCTTAGCCGGACAGGTGGACACCATATATTTT. The rearrangement joins TRBV7-2 to TRBJ1-3; 7 bases map to TRBD1. This CDR3 is built from 14 residues. Looked up from germline, CDR1 is SGHTA and CDR2 is FQGNSA. J was trimmed by 8 bases and V by 0 bases; bases with no gene match: 4.

Comment on this clone: At one boundary the junction diverges from the germline segment, which might be a read error. The V and J genes are TRBV30 and TRBJ2-5, with a possible D match to TRBD2 (6 bases). CDR1 and CDR2 from the germline V gene are GTSNPN and SVGIG (reference sequence). This CDR3 has 12 residues. The CDR3 sequence is CAWSVTRTTLNF. The CDR3 nucleotides are TGTGCCTGGAGTGTTACCAGGACTACCCTTAACTTC.

V and J are TRBV3-1 (or the pseudogene TRBV3-2) and TRBJ2-1; 7 nucleotides align to TRBD1. The ends lost 4 bases at V and 6 bases at J; junction bases unmatched: 3. The CDR3 extends over 13 amino acids. The V gene's germline CDR1 is LGHDT and CDR2 YNNKEL (reference sequence). CDR3 coding DNA: TGTGCCAGCAGCCGAACAGGGGTCAATGAGCAGTTCTTC. Its protein is CASSRTGVNEQFF.

The rearrangement links TRBV28 to TRBJ2-1; TRBD2 matches 8 bases. This CDR3 is built from 17 residues. V shed 6 bases, J shed 8 bases, and the junction held 18 bases outside the gene matches. The germline V gene encodes CDR1 MDHEN and CDR2 SYDVKM. CDR3 loop: CASRRRLTSGSGHEQFF. The CDR3, as DNA: TGTGCCAGCAGACGACGACTGACCAGCGGGAGTGGCCATGAGCAGTTCTTC.

This sequence joins TRBV29-1 and TRBJ1-5; 8 bases fit TRBD1. V gave up 4 bases and J gave up 2 bases; unmatched junction bases: 1. From germline, CDR1 is SQVTM and CDR2 ANQGSEA. The CDR3 sequence is 13 residues long. The CDR3 sequence: CSVVTGGNQPQHF. CDR3 coding DNA: TGCAGCGTTGTGACAGGGGGCAATCAGCCCCAGCATTTT.

CDR3 residues: CASSLGTPGSGNTIYF. The CDR3 DNA reads as TGCGCCAGCAGCTTAGGGACTCCCGGCTCTGGAAACACCATATATTTT. This chain joins TRBV5-1 and TRBJ1-3; tentative D call: TRBD1 (5 bases). CDR1 and CDR2 from the germline V gene are SGHRS and YFSETQ. CDR3 length equals 16 residues. The V and J ends lost 2 bases and 0 bases respectively, with 12 bases between them.

Comment on this clone: The germline gene is not matched at one end of the junction; a read error may be the cause. This rearrangement joins TRBV7-7 to TRBJ2-1; 8 bases are a match to TRBD2. The V gene's germline CDR1 is SSHAT and CDR2 FNYEAQ (reference sequence). This CDR3 has 15 amino acids. CDR3 sequence reads: CASSRVSGTYNEQFF. CDR3 DNA sequence: TGTGCTAGCAGCCGCGTTAGCGGGACCTACAATGAGCAGTTCTTC. Full variable domain (outside the CDR3, taken from reference TRBV7-7 and TRBJ2-1): GAGVSQSPRYKVTKRGQDVTLRCDPISSHATLYWYQQALGQGPEFLTYFNYEAQPDKSGLPSDRFSAERPEGSISTLTIQRTEQRDSAMYRCASSRVSGTYNEQFFGPGTRLTVL.

The chain employs TRBV19 and TRBJ1-3, with no clear D. Germline V lookup: CDR1 LNHDA, CDR2 SQIVND (reference sequence). This CDR3 has 14 residues. Trimming removed 0 bases from V and 4 bases from J, with 7 bases in between. The CDR3 is CASSIDPAGNTIYF. CDR3 nucleotides: TGTGCCAGTAGTATAGATCCCGCGGGAAACACCATATATTTT.

This clone turned up a few times. This chain connects TRBV28 to TRBJ1-5; D uncertain. V lost 2 bases, J lost 7 bases, and 18 bases lay in between. This CDR3 contains 16 residues. Germline lookup yields CDR1 MDHEN and CDR2 SYDVKM. As DNA, the CDR3 is TGTGCCAGCAGTTTACTTTCATTGGCGGGCCGCCAGCCCCAGCATTTT. This gives the protein CASSLLSLAGRQPQHF.

The gene calls are TRBV9 and TRBJ2-7; D gene ambiguous. V shed 0 bases and J shed 5 bases, with 15 bases lying between them. The CDR3 is 15 amino acids. Germline V CDR1 and CDR2: SGDLS, YYNGEE. This chain's CDR3 is CASSVGLYAEDEQYF. The CDR3 DNA reads TGTGCCAGCAGCGTAGGTCTGTATGCAGAGGACGAGCAGTACTTC.

This chain connects TRBV7-9 to TRBJ2-3; 7 nucleotides align to TRBD2. CDR1 SEHNR and CDR2 FQNEAQ come from the germline V gene (reference sequence). The length of the CDR3 is 14 residues. In DNA form, the CDR3 reads TGTGCTAGGACACCACTATCGGGGGGAGATACGCAGTATTTT. Its translation: CARTPLSGGDTQYF.

The chain uses TRBV5-1 and TRBJ1-6; TRBD1 aligns across 7 bases. The germline CDR1 and CDR2 sequences are SGHRS and YFSETQ. V shed 2 bases, J shed 8 bases, and the junction held 4 bases outside the gene matches. CDR3 size: 14 residues. The CDR3 DNA reads TGCGCCAGCAGCTTTACAGGGGAAGATTCACCCCTCCACTTT. Its protein is CASSFTGEDSPLHF.

The CDR3 spells CASDGSGTSGSGNEQFF. The DNA of the CDR3 is TGTGCCAGCGACGGCTCCGGGACTAGCGGGAGTGGCAATGAGCAGTTCTTC. The chain carries TRBV19 and TRBJ2-1; 14 bases align to TRBD2. The trim removed 9 bases at V and 6 bases at J, leaving 13 bases unmatched. Germline V CDR1 and CDR2: LNHDA, SQIVND (reference sequence). CDR3 size: 17 residues.

The chain is built from TRBV5-1 and TRBJ1-6; 10 positions agree with TRBD1. The CDR3 has 15 residues. Germline V gene data show CDR1 as SGHRS and CDR2 as YFSETQ. J lost 10 bases, V lost 4 bases, and 8 bases had no gene match. The DNA of the CDR3 is TGCGCCAGCAGCAGATCCGGGACAGGGGAATCACCCCTCCACTTT. Protein product: CASSRSGTGESPLHF.

This chain uses TRBV6-5 with TRBJ2-5; 11 bases map to TRBD1. Germline lookup yields CDR1 MNHEY and CDR2 SVGAGI. CDR3 length: 15 residues. V lost 0 bases and J lost 4; bases outside the gene matches: 1. The CDR3, as DNA: TGTGCCAGCAGTTACTCGGGGACAGGGGGAGAGACCCAGTACTTC. Protein sequence: CASSYSGTGGETQYF.

The sample holds a few counts of this clone. This chain uses TRBV7-2 with TRBJ2-2; no clear D gene. V was shortened by 1 base and J by 3 bases, with 9 bases between the two germline ends. CDR3 size: 15 residues. CDR1 is SGHTA and CDR2 is FQGNSA in the germline V gene. This CDR3 is CASSLGPQYTGELFF. As DNA, the CDR3 is TGTGCCAGCAGCTTAGGGCCTCAGTACACCGGGGAGCTGTTTTTT.

The rearrangement uses TRBV5-4 and TRBJ2-2, with 7 bases that match TRBD1. The V gene end was trimmed by 2 bases and the J gene end by 0 bases; junction bases not matched to a gene: 1. The CDR3 consists of 15 residues. The germline CDR1 and CDR2 sequences are SGHNT and YYREEE (reference sequence). DNA for the CDR3: TGTGCCAGCAGCTTAGGGACAGCGAACACCGGGGAGCTGTTTTTT. Protein sequence: CASSLGTANTGELFF.

This clone was recorded once. The chain combines TRBV28 with TRBJ2-2, with 7 bases fitting TRBD1. Germline lookup yields CDR1 MDHEN and CDR2 SYDVKM. This CDR3 spans 13 amino acids. V trimming: 6 bases; J trimming: 5 bases; junction bases outside the gene matches: 3. The CDR3 spells CASRSGGTGELFF. The DNA of the CDR3 is TGTGCCAGCAGATCAGGGGGTACCGGGGAGCTGTTTTTT.

This chain joins TRBV5-1 and TRBJ2-5; possible D gene TRBD1, 6 bases. The germline V gene has CDR1 SGHRS and CDR2 YFSETQ. The length of the CDR3 is 13 residues. V lost 4 bases, J lost 5 bases, and 12 bases lay in between. This CDR3 is CASSRGGAETQYF. DNA of the CDR3: TGCGCCAGCAGCCGAGGGGGAGCGGAGACCCAGTACTTC. Combining the CDR3 with reference TRBV5-1 and TRBJ2-5 gives the whole variable domain KAGVTQTPRYLIKTRGQQVTLSCSPISGHRSVSWYQQTPGQGLQFLFEYFSETQRNKGNFPGRFSGRQFSNSRSEMNVSTLELGDSALYLCASSRGGAETQYFGPGTRLLVL.

The chain links TRBV2 to TRBJ2-3; tentatively, D is TRBD1 (6 bases). This CDR3 has 20 residues. In germline, CDR1 is SNHLY, CDR2 FYNNEI. V gave up 6 bases and J gave up 6 bases, with 34 bases separating them. CDR3 coding DNA: TGTGCCAGCAGCGAAAAGTTCAGGGGTTTTATCGGGGCAGGGATGGATACGCAGTATTTT. Encoded protein: CASSEKFRGFIGAGMDTQYF. The full variable domain, completed using reference TRBV2 and TRBJ2-3, is EPEVTQTPSHQVTQMGQEVILRCVPISNHLYFYWYRQILGQKVEFLVSFYNNEISEKSEIFDDQFSVERPDGSNFTLKIRSTKLEDSAMYFCASSEKFRGFIGAGMDTQYFGPGTRLTVL.